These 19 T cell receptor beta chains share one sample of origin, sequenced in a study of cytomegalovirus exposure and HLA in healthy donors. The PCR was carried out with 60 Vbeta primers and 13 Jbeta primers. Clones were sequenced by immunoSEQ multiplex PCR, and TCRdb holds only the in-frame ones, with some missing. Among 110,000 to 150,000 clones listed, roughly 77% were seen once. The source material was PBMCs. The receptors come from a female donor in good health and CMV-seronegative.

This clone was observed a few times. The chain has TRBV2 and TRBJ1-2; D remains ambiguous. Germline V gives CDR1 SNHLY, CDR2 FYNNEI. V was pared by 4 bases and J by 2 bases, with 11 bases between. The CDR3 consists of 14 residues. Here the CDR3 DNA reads TGTGCCAGCAGTGTCGACGGGTTAAACTATGGCTACACCTTC. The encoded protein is CASSVDGLNYGYTF. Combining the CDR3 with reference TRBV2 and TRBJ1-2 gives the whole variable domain EPEVTQTPSHQVTQMGQEVILRCVPISNHLYFYWYRQILGQKVEFLVSFYNNEISEKSEIFDDQFSVERPDGSNFTLKIRSTKLEDSAMYFCASSVDGLNYGYTFGSGTRLTVV.

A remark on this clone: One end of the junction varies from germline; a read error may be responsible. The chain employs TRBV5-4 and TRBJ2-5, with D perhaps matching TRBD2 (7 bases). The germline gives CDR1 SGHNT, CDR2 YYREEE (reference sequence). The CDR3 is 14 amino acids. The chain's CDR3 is CASSLGGPRETQYF. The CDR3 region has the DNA TGTGCCAGCAGTTTGGGGGGGCCTCGGGAGACCCAGTACTTC. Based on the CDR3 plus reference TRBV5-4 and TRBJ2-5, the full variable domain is ETGVTQSPTHLIKTRGQQVTLRCSSQSGHNTVSWYQQALGQGPQFIFQYYREEENGRGNFPPRFSGLQFPNYSSELNVNALELDDSALYLCASSLGGPRETQYFGPGTRLLVL.

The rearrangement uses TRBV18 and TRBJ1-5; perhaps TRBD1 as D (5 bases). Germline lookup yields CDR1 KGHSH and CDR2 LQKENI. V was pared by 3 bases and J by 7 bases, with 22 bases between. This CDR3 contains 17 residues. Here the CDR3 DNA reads TGTGCCAGCTCACCGAGAAGGGCCCCTCTAGGGGAACAGCCCCAGCATTTT. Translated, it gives CASSPRRAPLGEQPQHF.

CDR3 in DNA: TGTGCCAGCAGCTTGGCCGTAGCGGGAGTCGACACCGGGGAGCTGTTTTTT. Translation: CASSLAVAGVDTGELFF. This chain joins TRBV5-6 and TRBJ2-2; 9 bases match TRBD2. Germline CDR1 reads SGHDT; CDR2 reads YYEEEE. This CDR3 is built from 17 residues. V was pared by 0 bases and J by 3 bases, with 6 bases of the junction left unmatched. Together with reference TRBV5-6 and TRBJ2-2, the CDR3 gives the full variable domain: DAGVTQSPTHLIKTRGQQVTLRCSPKSGHDTVSWYQQALGQGPQFIFQYYEEEERQRGNFPDRFSGHQFPNYSSELNVNALLLGDSALYLCASSLAVAGVDTGELFFGEGSRLTVL.

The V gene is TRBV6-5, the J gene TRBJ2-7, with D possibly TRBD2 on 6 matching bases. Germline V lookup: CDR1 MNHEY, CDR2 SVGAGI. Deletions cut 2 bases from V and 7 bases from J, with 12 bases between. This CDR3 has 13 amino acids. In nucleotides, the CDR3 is TGTGCCAGCAGTTACCGTCAAGCGGGTGAGCAGTACTTC. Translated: CASSYRQAGEQYF.

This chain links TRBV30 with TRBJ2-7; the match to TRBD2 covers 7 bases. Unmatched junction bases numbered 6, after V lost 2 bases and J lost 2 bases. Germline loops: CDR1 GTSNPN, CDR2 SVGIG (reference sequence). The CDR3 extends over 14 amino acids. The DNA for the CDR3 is TGTGCCTGGAGTCCAATGGGAGGGACCTACGAGCAGTACTTC. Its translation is CAWSPMGGTYEQYF. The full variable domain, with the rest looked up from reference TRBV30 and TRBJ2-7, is SQTIHQWPATLVQPVGSPLSLECTVEGTSNPNLYWYRQAAGRGLQLLFYSVGIGQISSEVPQNLSASRPQDRQFILSSKKLLLSDSGFYLCAWSPMGGTYEQYFGPGTRLTVT.

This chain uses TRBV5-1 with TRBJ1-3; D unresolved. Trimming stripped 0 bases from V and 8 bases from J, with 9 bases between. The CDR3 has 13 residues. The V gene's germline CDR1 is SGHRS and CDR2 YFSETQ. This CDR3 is CASSLEPGDTIYF. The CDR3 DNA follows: TGCGCCAGCAGCTTGGAACCAGGTGACACCATATATTTT. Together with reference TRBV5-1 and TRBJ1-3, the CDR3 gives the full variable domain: KAGVTQTPRYLIKTRGQQVTLSCSPISGHRSVSWYQQTPGQGLQFLFEYFSETQRNKGNFPGRFSGRQFSNSRSEMNVSTLELGDSALYLCASSLEPGDTIYFGEGSWLTVV.

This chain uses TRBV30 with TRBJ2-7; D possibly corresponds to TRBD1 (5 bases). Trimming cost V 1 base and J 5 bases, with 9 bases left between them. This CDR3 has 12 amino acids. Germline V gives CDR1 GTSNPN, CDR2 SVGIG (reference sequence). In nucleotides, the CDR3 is TGTGCCTGGAGTGCCGACAGTGACGAGCAGTACTTC. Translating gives CAWSADSDEQYF.

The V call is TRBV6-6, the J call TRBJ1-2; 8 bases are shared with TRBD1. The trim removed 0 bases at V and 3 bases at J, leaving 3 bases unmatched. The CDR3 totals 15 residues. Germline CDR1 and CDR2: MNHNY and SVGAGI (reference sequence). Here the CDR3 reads CASSYSGQGDYGYTF. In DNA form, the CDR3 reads TGTGCCAGCAGTTACTCAGGACAGGGCGACTATGGCTACACCTTC.

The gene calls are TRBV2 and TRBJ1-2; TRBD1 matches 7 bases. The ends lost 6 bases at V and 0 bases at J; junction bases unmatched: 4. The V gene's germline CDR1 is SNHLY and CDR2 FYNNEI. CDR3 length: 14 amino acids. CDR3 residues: CASRPDRANYGYTF. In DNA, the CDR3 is TGTGCCAGCAGACCCGACAGGGCTAACTATGGCTACACCTTC.

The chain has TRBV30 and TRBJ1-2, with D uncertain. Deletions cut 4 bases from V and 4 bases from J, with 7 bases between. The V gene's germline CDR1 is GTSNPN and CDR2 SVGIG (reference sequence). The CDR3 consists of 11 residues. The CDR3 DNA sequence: TGTGCCTGGACCCAGTCCTATGGCTACACCTTC. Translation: CAWTQSYGYTF.

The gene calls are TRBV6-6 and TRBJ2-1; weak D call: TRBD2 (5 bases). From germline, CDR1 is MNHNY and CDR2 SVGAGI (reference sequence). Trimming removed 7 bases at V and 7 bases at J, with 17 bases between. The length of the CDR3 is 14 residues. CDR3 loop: CASIPLGSPNEQFF. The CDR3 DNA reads TGTGCCAGCATCCCACTTGGGAGTCCTAATGAGCAGTTCTTC.

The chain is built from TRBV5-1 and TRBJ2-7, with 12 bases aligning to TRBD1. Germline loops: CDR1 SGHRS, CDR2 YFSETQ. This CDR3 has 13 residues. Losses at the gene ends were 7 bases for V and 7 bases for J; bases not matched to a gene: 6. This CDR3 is CASGGQGAGEQYF. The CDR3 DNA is TGCGCCAGCGGGGGACAGGGGGCTGGAGAGCAGTACTTC. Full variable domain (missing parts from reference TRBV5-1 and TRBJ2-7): KAGVTQTPRYLIKTRGQQVTLSCSPISGHRSVSWYQQTPGQGLQFLFEYFSETQRNKGNFPGRFSGRQFSNSRSEMNVSTLELGDSALYLCASGGQGAGEQYFGPGTRLTVT.

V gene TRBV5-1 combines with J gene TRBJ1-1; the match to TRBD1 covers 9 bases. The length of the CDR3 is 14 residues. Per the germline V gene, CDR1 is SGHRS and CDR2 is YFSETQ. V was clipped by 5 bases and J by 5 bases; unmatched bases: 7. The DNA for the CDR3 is TGCGCCAGCAGGGCCGGGACAGGGATAACTGAAGCTTTCTTT. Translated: CASRAGTGITEAFF.

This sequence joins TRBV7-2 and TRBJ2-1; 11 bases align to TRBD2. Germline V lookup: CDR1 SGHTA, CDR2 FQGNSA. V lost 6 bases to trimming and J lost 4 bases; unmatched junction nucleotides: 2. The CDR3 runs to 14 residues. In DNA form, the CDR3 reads TGTGCCAGCAGAAGGACTAGCGGGTACAATGAGCAGTTCTTC. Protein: CASRRTSGYNEQFF.

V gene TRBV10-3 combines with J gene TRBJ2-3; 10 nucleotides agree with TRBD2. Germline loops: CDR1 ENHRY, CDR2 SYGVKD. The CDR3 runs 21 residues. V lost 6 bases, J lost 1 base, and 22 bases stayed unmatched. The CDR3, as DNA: TGTGCCATCAGATCCTTGATAGACCTCGGGCTAGCGGGAGTAGGCACAGATACGCAGTATTTT. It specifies CAIRSLIDLGLAGVGTDTQYF.

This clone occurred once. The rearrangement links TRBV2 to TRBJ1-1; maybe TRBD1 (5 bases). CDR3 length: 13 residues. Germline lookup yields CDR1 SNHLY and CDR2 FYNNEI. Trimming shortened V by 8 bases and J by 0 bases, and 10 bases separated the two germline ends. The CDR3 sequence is CASRTFLNTEAFF. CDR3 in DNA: TGTGCCAGCCGGACATTTTTGAACACTGAAGCTTTCTTT.

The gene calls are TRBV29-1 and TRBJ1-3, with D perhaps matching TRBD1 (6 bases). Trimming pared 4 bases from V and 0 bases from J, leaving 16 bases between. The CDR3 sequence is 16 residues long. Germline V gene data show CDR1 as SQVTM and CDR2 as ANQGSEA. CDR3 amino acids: CSVALSGGGSGNTIYF. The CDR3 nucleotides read TGCAGCGTTGCATTGTCGGGAGGGGGCTCTGGAAACACCATATATTTT.

The DNA of the CDR3 is TGTGCCAGCAGCTTAAACCCCGACAGGGGGCGGAGGAATGAGCAGTTCTTC. Translated, it gives CASSLNPDRGRRNEQFF. This chain joins TRBV7-9 and TRBJ2-1; 10 bases match TRBD1. This CDR3 region has 17 residues. J gave up 7 bases and V 2 bases, and 11 bases lay outside the gene matches. CDR1 SEHNR and CDR2 FQNEAQ come from the germline V gene (reference sequence).